Each of the 21 T cell receptor beta chains below was sequenced from the same sample in a study of CXCR3-negative and CXCR3-positive naive CD8 T cells. All TRB cDNA libraries came from 5' RACE performed with UMI labels. TCRdb re-called the 5' RACE reads, yielding one record per CDR3 amino acid sequence without DNA. The repertoire table contains 70,000 to 100,000 distinct CDR3 sequences. The sample was naive CXCR3- CD8+ T cells from blood. The subset: CD45RO-CCR7+CD27+CD95- naive CD8+ T cells lacking CXCR3 (TNR3-). These receptors all come from a human donor in good health. Some clones in this sample may be carry-over from other donors' samples.

The chain employs TRBV7-9 and TRBJ2-5. CDR1 SEHNR and CDR2 FQNEAQ come from the germline V gene (reference sequence). This CDR3 has 14 residues. The CDR3 sequence: CASSLPATEETQYF.

The chain joins TRBV20-1 to TRBJ2-1; TCRdb calls TRBD1, which cannot be checked without DNA. CDR1 and CDR2 (germline): DFQATT, SNEGSKA (reference sequence). CDR3 length: 14 residues. CDR3 loop: CSARGPKAGNEQFF.

This chain's CDR3 is CASSATDYGYTF. The chain couples TRBV7-2 to TRBJ1-2. Germline CDR1 SGHTA, CDR2 FQGNSA. The CDR3 loop spans 12 amino acids.

The chain links TRBV12-3 or TRBV12-4 to TRBJ2-7; the TCRdb D gene call, TRBD2, has no DNA to confirm it. The CDR3 runs to 13 residues. The CDR3 here is CASSPSRVYEQYF.

The rearrangement links TRBV29-1 to TRBJ2-3; TCRdb's D gene call, TRBD2, goes unchecked for lack of DNA. The CDR3 contains 14 residues. The V gene's germline CDR1 is SQVTM and CDR2 ANQGSEA. This chain's CDR3 is CSVAKTSIADTQYF.

This rearrangement joins TRBV3-1 to TRBJ2-1; TCRdb designates TRBD2, a call that cannot be tested without DNA. The CDR3 spans 16 residues. Germline V gene lookup returns CDR1 LGHDT and CDR2 YNNKEL (reference sequence). CDR3 loop: CASSQAIAFLYNEQFF.

The V gene is TRBV6-2 or TRBV6-3, the J gene TRBJ1-1; the D call from TCRdb, TRBD1, cannot be confirmed without DNA. This CDR3 contains 15 residues. The germline V gene has CDR1 MNHEY and CDR2 SVGEGT. This CDR3 is CASSYEGTENTEAFF.

The chain couples TRBV6-5 to TRBJ1-5; TCRdb's D call of TRBD1 is untestable without DNA. CDR3 length: 18 residues. Germline CDR1 MNHEY, CDR2 SVGAGI. CDR3 region: CASRPNPQGDQNGQPQHF.

This chain joins TRBV29-1 and TRBJ2-7; TCRdb calls TRBD1, which cannot be checked without DNA. The CDR3 extends over 16 amino acids. Germline assignment: CDR1 SQVTM and CDR2 ANQGSEA. The CDR3 is CSVDGFRGTDSYEQYF.

The V gene is TRBV6-2 or TRBV6-3, the J gene TRBJ1-1; the D gene TCRdb calls, TRBD1, cannot be checked with no DNA. CDR1 and CDR2 from the germline V gene are MNHEY and SVGEGT. This CDR3 spans 14 amino acids. The CDR3 sequence is CASYRAIMNTEAFF.

The chain employs TRBV7-9 and TRBJ2-7; TCRdb selects TRBD2, and the lack of DNA leaves this call unchecked. Germline V gene data show CDR1 as SEHNR and CDR2 as FQNEAQ (reference sequence). The CDR3 length is 13 residues. The CDR3 sequence is CAGARAFGYEQYF.

The rearrangement links TRBV7-2 to TRBJ1-2. Germline CDR1 and CDR2: SGHTA and FQGNSA. This CDR3 contains 11 residues. The CDR3 sequence is CAREGEGGYTF.

The chain combines TRBV28 with TRBJ2-4; TCRdb's D call, TRBD1, is unchecked because there is no DNA. The CDR3 runs to 15 residues. Germline CDR1 MDHEN, CDR2 SYDVKM. The chain's CDR3 is CASSLDRLAKNIQYF.

The chain couples TRBV9 to TRBJ1-3; absent DNA, TCRdb's TRBD1 call cannot be checked. Per the germline V gene, CDR1 is SGDLS and CDR2 is YYNGEE. The CDR3 runs 13 residues. CDR3 amino acids: CASSVGDRDTIYF.

V is TRBV20-1 and J is TRBJ1-4. The CDR3 covers 13 residues. The germline V gene encodes CDR1 DFQATT and CDR2 SNEGSKA (reference sequence). CDR3 loop: CSALDATNEKLFF.

The V call is TRBV7-8, the J call TRBJ1-1; lacking DNA, the TRBD1 call made by TCRdb goes unchecked. The CDR3 consists of 16 residues. Germline values: CDR1 SGHVS, CDR2 FQNEAQ. This chain's CDR3 is CASSLGGQGWMTEAFF.

The chain uses TRBV7-2 and TRBJ2-7; TCRdb's assignment of TRBD1 cannot be checked, as there is no DNA. In germline, CDR1 is SGHTA, CDR2 FQGNSA. The CDR3 runs 15 residues. CDR3 sequence reads: CASRSGYVGAYEQYF.

The rearrangement links TRBV11-2 to TRBJ2-2; TCRdb calls TRBD1, which cannot be checked without DNA. The germline CDR1 and CDR2 sequences are SGHAT and FQNNGV. The CDR3 has 13 amino acids. CDR3 sequence reads: CAAPGAATGELFF.

The V gene is TRBV29-1, the J gene TRBJ1-2. CDR1 and CDR2 from the germline V gene are SQVTM and ANQGSEA. The length of the CDR3 is 11 residues. The CDR3 protein is CSVEGVDGYTF.

The J gene is TRBJ2-7, the V gene TRBV18; without DNA, the TCRdb call of TRBD2 cannot be checked. This CDR3 is 18 amino acids long. Germline V CDR1 and CDR2: KGHSH, LQKENI. This CDR3 is CASSPTETSYTSSYEQYF.

The chain is built from TRBV28 and TRBJ1-4; TCRdb outputs TRBD1, but without DNA this stays unchecked. The germline gives CDR1 MDHEN, CDR2 SYDVKM. The length of the CDR3 is 16 residues. The chain's CDR3 is CASSSYLGQGEEKLFF.